What follows is one TCR beta chain and its context. Its antigen is unknown. No base quality values were provided; no much bigger clone lies one nucleotide off. The sample belongs to a study of cytomegalovirus exposure and HLA in healthy donors (TCRdb year 2017). About the investigation overall: An earlier analysis of under 600 of the donors reported more than 250 Gb of sequence data and more than 90 million unique TCR beta sequences from about 179 million T cells. An early release covering over 500 HLA-typed donors comprised about 290 gigabases of sequencing data and around 85 million unique TCR sequences. Among 398 genotyped donors of the cohort, an average of about 240,000 unique TCR beta nucleotide sequences were sequenced per donor, roughly 20% of them non-productive. Donor age, sex, ethnicity and CMV serostatus were compiled alongside the repertoire data. The number of donors typed differed by locus, with about 629-630 for A, B, C, DRB1 and DQB1, about 500 for DQA1, 606 for DPA1, and approximately 470 for DPB1. In the later analysis, no new phenotypic data were used to find candidate immune exposures; instead, reliance was placed on TCR beta sequences and their occurrence across donors. A later analysis re-analyzed previously published TCR beta repertoires from roughly 630 donors and added high-resolution HLA genotyping to study TCR occurrence patterns. Of the 350 to 400 genotyped donors, roughly 80% fell in the genetic ancestry cluster associated with self-reported Caucasian donors. Genome-wide SNP genotypes for about three fifths of the roughly 670 donors were used in a later genetic analysis, which treated that subset as a discovery cohort. The study combined high-throughput TCR immunosequencing, statistical association of individual TCRs with disease status, and machine learning to predict cytomegalovirus infection status. The study aimed to test whether signatures of past pathogen exposure could be identified by cataloging public T cell receptors. Because of strong linkage in the cohort, a handful of DR-DQ haplotypes were treated as single units for association and clustering. All discovery cohort repertoires had been generated on a single sequencing platform. Using immunosequencing, the study profiled T cell repertoires from roughly 650 subjects and related those repertoires to cytomegalovirus serostatus. An earlier analysis of several hundred of the donors applied high-throughput TCR beta sequencing to assess whether each TCR beta V gene segment acted as functional or pseudogenic. HLA typing covered class I and class II loci at four-digit resolution. In addition to the first cohort of roughly 700 subjects, a separate validation cohort of approximately 120 different subjects was used. The full study reports these points: While some public TCRs were present in many individuals, most TCR sequences turned up only very rarely across donors. The authors suggested that the approach could potentially be extended to other disease states and immunological phenotypes. A further reported finding was that TCR beta sequences accurately predicted the HLA-A and HLA-B alleles for most subjects in the first cohort. In a later analysis, several top co-occurrence clusters were reported to appear linked to parvovirus B19, influenza, CMV and Epstein-Barr virus. An association between a missense DCLRE1C variant and V-gene and J-gene trimming of TCR beta chains was found in a later genetic analysis and replicated in an independent cohort. The study listed 150 to 200 TCR beta chains as associated with cytomegalovirus. When HLA alleles, especially DR and DQ, strongly co-occurred, attributing TCR associations to individual alleles was difficult. In both the original and validation cohorts, the classifier was reported to diagnose cytomegalovirus status with high specificity and sensitivity. In vitro tests confirmed that three of the cytomegalovirus-associated TCR beta chains recognize cytomegalovirus antigens. In this cohort, only TCR beta chains were sequenced, and detectable features were limited by the absence of alpha or paired-chain data. In a later analysis, TCR association rates were found to vary across HLA loci, with the most associated TCRs seen for DRB1 alleles and the fewest for HLA-C alleles. A cluster of highly shared sequence variants was judged likely to be a technical artifact of the sequencing pipeline. In a later analysis, HLA-associated TCR beta chains showed more clonal expansion and lower generation probabilities than non-associated chains that were equally common. Because counts were too low, some 16 rarely observed V segments, including chromosome 9 orphons, were excluded from the earlier analysis of some 540 of the donors. Sequencing depth was assumed to be roughly uniform across donors in the presence/absence analyses, though that assumption may not hold. An earlier analysis of approximately 570 of the donors showed that most TCR beta V segments appeared in productive rearrangements either about 87% or about 30% of the time, which broadly matched IMGT annotations. A later analysis found that most CMV-associated TCR beta chains appeared HLA-restricted, with HLA associations seemingly driven largely by CMV exposure. Some IMGT-functional V segments, including TRBV6-2 and TRBV6-3, could not be told apart with the 87-base-pair reads, so those segments were excluded. Because HLA typing was missing for some donors at each locus, association tests included only the typed subset. Linkage disequilibrium might explain the correlated functional status among segregating V segments, but an unknown experimental factor could not be excluded. A later analysis associated 16,951 TCR beta sequences with specific HLA alleles at a false discovery rate of 0.05. A later genetic analysis reported fewer N-insertions in productive TCRs among donors in an Asian-associated ancestry cluster than the approximately 700-donor mean. Immune exposure information for the cohort was limited to CMV serostatus.

The library was produced with the immunoSEQ multiplex PCR assay. For the multiplex PCR, a mixture combining 60 forward primers for TCR Vbeta segments and 13 reverse primers for TCR Jbeta segments was used. The CDR3 region of rearranged TCR beta genes was amplified from genomic DNA by a multiplex PCR assay. The Illumina HiSeq System was used to sequence the amplified TCR beta libraries as 87-base-pair reads. On the study's bioinformatics: In a later analysis, around 80 million unique TCR beta chains were counted across the 690 or so repertoires, and approximately 11 million of these chains were shared by at least two donors. To remove PCR and sequencing errors, raw reads were error-corrected and collapsed into unique sequences using a nearest-neighbor algorithm that merged closely related sequences. V, D and J gene segments were assigned by aligning CDR3 sequences to IMGT reference sequences. For a sequence to be retained, a match of at least six nucleotides was required to both a V gene segment and a J gene segment. A rearrangement counted as productive if the CDR3 had no stop codons and remained in frame with V and J, and every other rearrangement counted as non-productive. CDR3 was defined by IMGT convention, running from the second conserved V-encoded cysteine to the conserved J-encoded phenylalanine. In an earlier analysis of roughly 580 of the donors, sequences lacking an unambiguous match to a single V gene segment were excluded. In an earlier analysis of several hundred of the donors, V segments were called functional above 56.7% productive rearrangements and were called segregating when the between-donor standard deviation exceeded 5%. A statistical classification framework was developed to diagnose cytomegalovirus status using the catalog of TCR beta chain sequences. V and J gene assignment, in a later analysis, came from comparing TCR nucleotide sequences with IMGT/GENE-DB human TR gene sequences. A later analysis assigned CDR3 sequences and most-parsimonious VDJ recombination scenarios with the TCRdist pipeline. In a later analysis, each TCR beta chain was defined by its CDR3 amino acid sequence together with its V-gene family, and reads without a unique V-gene family were excluded. To address suspected cross-contamination and a sequencing artifact, a later analysis removed some 620 highly shared, low-generation-probability nucleotide sequences. For each public chain, a later analysis derived a clonal expansion index from normalized ranks of inferred template counts within each repertoire. Generation probabilities in a later analysis came from a VDJ recombination model fitted to out-of-frame rearrangements, and those results were checked against IGoR. In a later analysis, hypergeometric tests were used to score TCR-TCR, TCR-HLA and TCR-CMV co-occurrence, with a repertoire-size bias correction applied to TCR pairs. False discovery rates were estimated in a later analysis by permuting HLA or CMV assignments 20 times. In a later analysis, co-occurring TCRs were grouped with DBSCAN, and TCRdist sequence similarity was added when clustering was performed within HLA-allele-positive subsets. For co-occurrence clustering, repertoires with fewer than 30,000 or more than 120,000 public chains were excluded, along with roughly 5 repertoires with anomalous nucleotide sharing. TCRdb provides this immuneACCESS table in a form limited to in-frame rearrangements. Some clones are lacking; in checked studies, under half of them reflect an unresolved V gene, and why the rest are absent is not known. V, J and clone size reflect that table, while D and trimming were determined from the DNA. This sample holds 150,000 to 200,000 clones; more than 80% were observed only once. The biggest ten clones account for less than 3% of the sample.

In total, more than 500 healthy bone marrow donors made up the cohort. Cohort members were all nominally healthy when sampled, although unrecorded immune exposures were likely present. The donor was CMV seronegative and belonged to the group of more than 300 seronegative cohort members. A peripheral blood sample was collected from each donor, and TCR beta sequencing was performed on peripheral blood mononuclear cells. Genomic DNA extraction from the blood cell samples was performed with the Qiagen DNeasy Blood Extraction Kit. The CDR3 runs 14 amino acids, cysteine and phenylalanine included. Only the CDR3 part of the read is kept: 42 bases, read in frame from the first base. V and J lose 1 base and 2 bases, and a span of 8 bases separates them. The germline V gene (reference sequence) yields SEHNR for CDR1 and FQNEAQ for CDR2.

This receptor was obtained from a male donor in good health and CMV-seronegative. Recombination connected TRBV7-9 to TRBJ1-1; too little of a D gene remains to name it. Sequenced sample: PBMCs. The DNA reads as follows: TGTGCCAGCAGCTTAGTAACACTAAACACTGAAGCTTTCTTT. Its coded protein is CASSLVTLNTEAFF.